This paragraph covers one TCR beta chain sequence. Its specificity is not known. This CDR3 contains 13 residues. Trimming took 6 bases from V and 4 from J; bases not matched to a gene: 2. CDR1 is SNHLY and CDR2 is FYNNEI in the germline V gene. The protocol was immunoSEQ multiplex PCR, while the TCRdb copy is restricted to in-frame clones and leaves out a portion. This sample carries about 110,000 clones, around 87% of them seen once, and the ten largest clones take approximately 1.4%. The data stem from a study of cytomegalovirus exposure and HLA in healthy donors. Study results and caveats: The study designated 150 or so TCR beta chains cytomegalovirus-associated.

The donors were part of the validation cohort, which consisted of about 120 subjects and was separate from the first cohort of several hundred subjects. The receptor's source is a woman aged 25 to 39 in good health and CMV-seropositive. The chain combines TRBV2 with TRBJ1-5; 8 positions agree with TRBD1. The specimen was PBMCs. CDR3 sequence (DNA): TGTGCCAGCAGGAGGACAGGGAATCAGCCCCAGCATTTT. Translated: CASRRTGNQPQHF. The full variable domain, rest sourced from reference TRBV2 and TRBJ1-5, is EPEVTQTPSHQVTQMGQEVILRCVPISNHLYFYWYRQILGQKVEFLVSFYNNEISEKSEIFDDQFSVERPDGSNFTLKIRSTKLEDSAMYFCASRRTGNQPQHFGDGTRLSIL.